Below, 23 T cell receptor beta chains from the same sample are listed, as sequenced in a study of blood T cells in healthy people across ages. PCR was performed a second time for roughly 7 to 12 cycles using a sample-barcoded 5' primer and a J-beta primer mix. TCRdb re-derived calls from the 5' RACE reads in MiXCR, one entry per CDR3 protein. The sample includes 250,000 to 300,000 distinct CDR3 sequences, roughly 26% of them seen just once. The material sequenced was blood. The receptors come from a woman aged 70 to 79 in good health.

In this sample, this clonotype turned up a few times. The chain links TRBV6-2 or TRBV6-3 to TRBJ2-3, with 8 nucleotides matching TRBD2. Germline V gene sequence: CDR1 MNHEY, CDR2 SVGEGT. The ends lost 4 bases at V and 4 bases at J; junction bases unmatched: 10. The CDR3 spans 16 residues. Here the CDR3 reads CASSSTSGGQSDTQYF. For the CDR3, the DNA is TGTGCCAGCAGTTCAACTAGCGGTGGGCAGTCAGATACGCAGTATTTT.

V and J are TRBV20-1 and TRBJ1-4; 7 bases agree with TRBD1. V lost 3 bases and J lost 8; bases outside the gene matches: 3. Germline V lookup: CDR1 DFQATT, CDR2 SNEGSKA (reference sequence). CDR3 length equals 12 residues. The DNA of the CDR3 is TGCAGTGCTAGGAGGGGGCGGGAAAAACTGTTTTTT. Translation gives CSARRGREKLFF.

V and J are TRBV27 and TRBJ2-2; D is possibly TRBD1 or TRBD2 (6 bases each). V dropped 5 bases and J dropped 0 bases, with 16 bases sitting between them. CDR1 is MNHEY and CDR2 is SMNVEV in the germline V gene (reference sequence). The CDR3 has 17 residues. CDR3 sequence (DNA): TGTGCCAGCAGTCTCCTAGGGGGGACTGCGAACACCGGGGAGCTGTTTTTT. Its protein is CASSLLGGTANTGELFF.

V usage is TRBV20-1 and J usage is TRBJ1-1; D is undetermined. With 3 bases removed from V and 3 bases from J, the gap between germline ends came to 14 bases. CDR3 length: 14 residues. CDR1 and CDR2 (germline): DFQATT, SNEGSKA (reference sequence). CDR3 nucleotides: TGCAGTGCTAGTAATCAGAGGGCGGACACTGAAGCTTTCTTT. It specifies CSASNQRADTEAFF.

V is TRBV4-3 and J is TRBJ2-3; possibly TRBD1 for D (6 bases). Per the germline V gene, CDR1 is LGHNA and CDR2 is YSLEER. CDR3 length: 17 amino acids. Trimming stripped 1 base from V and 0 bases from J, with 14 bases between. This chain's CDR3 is CASSQGLGQPSTDTQYF. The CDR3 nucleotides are TGCGCCAGCAGCCAAGGGCTTGGACAGCCCAGCACAGATACGCAGTATTTT.

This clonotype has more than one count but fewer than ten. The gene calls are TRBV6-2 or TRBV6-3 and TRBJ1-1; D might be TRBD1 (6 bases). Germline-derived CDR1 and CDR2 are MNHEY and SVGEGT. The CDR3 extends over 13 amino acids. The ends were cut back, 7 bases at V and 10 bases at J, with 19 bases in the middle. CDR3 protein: CASTTPGGLRAFF. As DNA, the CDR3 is TGTGCCAGCACAACCCCCGGGGGCTTGAGAGCTTTCTTT.

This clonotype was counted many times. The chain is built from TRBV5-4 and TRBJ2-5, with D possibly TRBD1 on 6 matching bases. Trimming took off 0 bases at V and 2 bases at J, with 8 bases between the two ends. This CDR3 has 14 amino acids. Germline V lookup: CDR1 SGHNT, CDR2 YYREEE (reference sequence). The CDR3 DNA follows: TGTGCCAGCAGCTTGGCTGGGACACAAGAGACCCAGTACTTC. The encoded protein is CASSLAGTQETQYF.

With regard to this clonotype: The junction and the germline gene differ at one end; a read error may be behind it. The CDR3 protein is CANSYLGQYTEAFF. The CDR3 nucleotides read TGTGCCAACAGTTACTTGGGACAGTACACTGAAGCTTTCTTT. The gene calls are TRBV6-5 and TRBJ1-1, with 7 bases fitting TRBD1. CDR1 and CDR2 (germline): MNHEY, SVGAGI. This CDR3 is built from 14 residues.

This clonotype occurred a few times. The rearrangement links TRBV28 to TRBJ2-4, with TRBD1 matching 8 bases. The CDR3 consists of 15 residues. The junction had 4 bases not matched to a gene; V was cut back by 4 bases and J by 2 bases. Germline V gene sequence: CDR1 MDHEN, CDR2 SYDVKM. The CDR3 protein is CASSSQGATKNIQYF. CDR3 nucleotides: TGTGCCAGCAGTTCCCAGGGGGCGACCAAAAACATTCAGTACTTC.

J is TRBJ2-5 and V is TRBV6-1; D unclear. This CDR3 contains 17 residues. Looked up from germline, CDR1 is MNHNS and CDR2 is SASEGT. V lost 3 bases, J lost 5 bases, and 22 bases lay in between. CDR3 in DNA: TGTGCCAGCAGTGAGATCGAAGAGTGGAGTTCCTGGGAGACCCAGTACTTC. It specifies CASSEIEEWSSWETQYF.

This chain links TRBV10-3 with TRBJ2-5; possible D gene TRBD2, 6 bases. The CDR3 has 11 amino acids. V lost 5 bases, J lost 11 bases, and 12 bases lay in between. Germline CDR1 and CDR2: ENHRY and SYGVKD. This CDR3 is CAISTSGEQYF. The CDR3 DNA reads TGTGCCATCAGTACCTCGGGGGAGCAGTACTTC.

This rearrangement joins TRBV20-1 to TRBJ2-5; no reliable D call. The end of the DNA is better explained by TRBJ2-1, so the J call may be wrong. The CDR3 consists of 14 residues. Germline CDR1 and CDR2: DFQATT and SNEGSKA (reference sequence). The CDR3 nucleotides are TGCAGTGCTCCCGACGACCTCTCCTACAATGAGCAGTTCTTC. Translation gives CSAPDDLSYNEQFF.

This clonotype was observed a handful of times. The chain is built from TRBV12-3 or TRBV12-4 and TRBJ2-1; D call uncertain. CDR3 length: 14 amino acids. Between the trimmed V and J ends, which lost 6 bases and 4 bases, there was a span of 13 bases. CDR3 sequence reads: CASSPLEHYNEQFF. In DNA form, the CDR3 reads TGTGCCAGCAGCCCGCTTGAACATTACAATGAGCAGTTCTTC.

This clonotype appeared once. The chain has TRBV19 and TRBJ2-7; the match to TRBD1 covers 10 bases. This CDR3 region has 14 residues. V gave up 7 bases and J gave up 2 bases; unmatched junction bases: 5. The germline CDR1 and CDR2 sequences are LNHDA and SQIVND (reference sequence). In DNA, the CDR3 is TGTGCCAGTAAGCGGACAGGGGGAACCTACGAGCAGTACTTC. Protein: CASKRTGGTYEQYF.

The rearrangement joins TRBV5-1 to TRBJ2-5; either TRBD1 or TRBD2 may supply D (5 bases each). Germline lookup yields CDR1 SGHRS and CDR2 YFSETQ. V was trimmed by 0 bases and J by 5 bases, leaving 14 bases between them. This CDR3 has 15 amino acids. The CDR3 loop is CASSLGDVQRETQYF. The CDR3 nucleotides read TGCGCCAGCAGCTTGGGGGACGTACAACGGGAGACCCAGTACTTC.

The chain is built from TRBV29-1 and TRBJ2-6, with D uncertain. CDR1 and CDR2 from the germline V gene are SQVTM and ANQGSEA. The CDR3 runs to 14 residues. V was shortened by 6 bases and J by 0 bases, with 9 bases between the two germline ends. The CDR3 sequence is CSVSESSGANVLTF. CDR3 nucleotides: TGCAGCGTCTCAGAGTCCTCTGGGGCCAACGTCCTGACTTTC.

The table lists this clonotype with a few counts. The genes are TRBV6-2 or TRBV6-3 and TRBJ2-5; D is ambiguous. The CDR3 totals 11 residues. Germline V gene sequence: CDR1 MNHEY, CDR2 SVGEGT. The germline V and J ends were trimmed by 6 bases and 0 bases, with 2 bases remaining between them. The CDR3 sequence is CASRHQETQYF. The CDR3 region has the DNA TGTGCCAGCAGACACCAAGAGACCCAGTACTTC.

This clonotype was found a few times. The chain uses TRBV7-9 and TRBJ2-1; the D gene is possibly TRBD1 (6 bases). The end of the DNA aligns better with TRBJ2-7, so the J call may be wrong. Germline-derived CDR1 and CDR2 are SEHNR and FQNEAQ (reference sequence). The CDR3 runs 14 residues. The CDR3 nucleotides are TGTGCCAGCAGCCTGTTGGGGGCGCCTTACGAGCAGTACTTC. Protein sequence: CASSLLGAPYEQYF.

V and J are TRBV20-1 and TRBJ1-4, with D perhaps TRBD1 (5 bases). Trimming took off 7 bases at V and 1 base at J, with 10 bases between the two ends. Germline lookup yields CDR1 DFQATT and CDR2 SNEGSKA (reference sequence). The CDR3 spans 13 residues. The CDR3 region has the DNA TGCAGTGGCGTGGGGGGAACTAATGAAAAACTGTTTTTT. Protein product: CSGVGGTNEKLFF.

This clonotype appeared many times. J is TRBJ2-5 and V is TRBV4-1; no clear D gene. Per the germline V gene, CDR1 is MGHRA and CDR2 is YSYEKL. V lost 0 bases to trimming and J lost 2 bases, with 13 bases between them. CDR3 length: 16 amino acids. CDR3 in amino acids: CASSQDSFWEQETQYF. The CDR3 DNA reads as TGCGCCAGCAGCCAAGATTCGTTCTGGGAACAAGAGACCCAGTACTTC.

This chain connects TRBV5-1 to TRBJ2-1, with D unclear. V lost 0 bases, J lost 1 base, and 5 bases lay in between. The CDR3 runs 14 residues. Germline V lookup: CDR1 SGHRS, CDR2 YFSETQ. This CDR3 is CASSLGDSYNEQFF. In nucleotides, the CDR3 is TGCGCCAGCAGCTTGGGGGATTCCTACAATGAGCAGTTCTTC.

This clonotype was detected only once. The CDR3, as DNA: TGTGCCAGCAGCGACACGTGGACAGCCACACCAAGGGGAAGACCCTACGAGCAGTACTTC. It encodes CASSDTWTATPRGRPYEQYF. The gene calls are TRBV28 and TRBJ2-1; D is possibly TRBD1 (6 bases). The DNA end is a closer match to TRBJ2-7, so the J assignment may be wrong. There are 20 residues in the CDR3. The germline V gene encodes CDR1 MDHEN and CDR2 SYDVKM.

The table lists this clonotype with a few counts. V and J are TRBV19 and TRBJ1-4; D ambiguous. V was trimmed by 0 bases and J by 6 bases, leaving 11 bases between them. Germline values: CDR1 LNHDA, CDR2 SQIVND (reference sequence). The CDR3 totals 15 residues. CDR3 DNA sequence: TGTGCCAGTAGTATAGATCAGAATCGGGATGAAAAACTGTTTTTT. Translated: CASSIDQNRDEKLFF.